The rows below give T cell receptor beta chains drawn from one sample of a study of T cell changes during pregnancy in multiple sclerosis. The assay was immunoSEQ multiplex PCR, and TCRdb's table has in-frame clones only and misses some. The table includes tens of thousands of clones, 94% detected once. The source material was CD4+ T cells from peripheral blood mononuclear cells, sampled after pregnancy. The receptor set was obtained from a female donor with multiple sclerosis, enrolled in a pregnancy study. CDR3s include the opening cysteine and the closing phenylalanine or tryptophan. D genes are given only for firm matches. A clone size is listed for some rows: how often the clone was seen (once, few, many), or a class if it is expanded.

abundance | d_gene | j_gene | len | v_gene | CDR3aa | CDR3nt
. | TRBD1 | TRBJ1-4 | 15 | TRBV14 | CASSQDRDRSEKLFF | TGTGCCAGCAGCCAAGACCGGGACAGGAGCGAAAAACTGTTTTTT
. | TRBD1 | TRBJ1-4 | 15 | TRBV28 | CASRLQGAVGEKLFF | TGTGCCAGCAGGCTACAGGGGGCAGTTGGTGAAAAACTGTTTTTT
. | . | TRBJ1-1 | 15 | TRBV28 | CASSLFGGKDTEAFF | TGTGCCAGCAGTTTATTTGGGGGCAAGGACACTGAAGCTTTCTTT
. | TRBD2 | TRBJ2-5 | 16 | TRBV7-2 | CASSLGLAGGGETQYF | TGTGCCAGCAGCTTGGGACTAGCGGGAGGGGGAGAGACCCAGTACTTC
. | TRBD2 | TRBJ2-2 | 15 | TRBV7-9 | CASSPGLQNTGELFF | TGTGCCAGCAGCCCGGGACTACAGAACACCGGGGAGCTGTTTTTT
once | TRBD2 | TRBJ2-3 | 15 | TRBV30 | CAWSVPGGGVDTQYF | TGTGCCTGGAGTGTCCCGGGAGGCGGGGTTGATACGCAGTATTTT
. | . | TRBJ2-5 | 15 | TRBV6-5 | CASRAGQSYQETQYF | TGTGCCAGCAGAGCAGGACAGAGCTACCAAGAGACCCAGTACTTC
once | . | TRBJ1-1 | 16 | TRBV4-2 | CASSQVPTVMNTEAFF | TGTGCCAGCAGCCAAGTCCCGACAGTCATGAACACTGAAGCTTTCTTT
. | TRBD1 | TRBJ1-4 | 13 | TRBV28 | CASRPQGNEKLFF | TGTGCCAGCAGGCCACAGGGGAATGAAAAACTGTTTTTT
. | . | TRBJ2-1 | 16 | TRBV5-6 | CASSQVGSSSYNEQFF | TGTGCCAGCAGCCAGGTCGGGAGCAGCTCCTACAATGAGCAGTTCTTC
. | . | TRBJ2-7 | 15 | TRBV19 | CASAATGTSFGEQYF | TGTGCCAGCGCTGCGACAGGGACTTCCTTTGGGGAGCAGTACTTC
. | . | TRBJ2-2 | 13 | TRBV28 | CASTKQVRGELFF | TGTGCCAGTACAAAACAGGTTCGCGGGGAGCTGTTTTTT
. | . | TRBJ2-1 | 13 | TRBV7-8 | CASSLVAYNEQFF | TGTGCCAGCAGCTTAGTGGCATACAATGAGCAGTTCTTC
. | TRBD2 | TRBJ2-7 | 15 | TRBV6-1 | CAGAPSGRVLHEQYF | TGTGCCGGCGCCCCGAGCGGGAGAGTTCTCCACGAGCAGTACTTC
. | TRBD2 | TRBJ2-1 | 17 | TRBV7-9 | CASSALRGLAGVNEQFF | TGTGCCAGCAGCGCGCTAAGAGGACTAGCGGGAGTCAATGAGCAGTTCTTC
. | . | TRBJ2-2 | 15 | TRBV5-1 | CASSLGTANTGELFF | TGCGCCAGCAGCTTGGGGACAGCGAACACCGGGGAGCTGTTTTTT
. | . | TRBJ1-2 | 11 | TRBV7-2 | CASSSNYGYTF | TGTGCCAGCAGCTCAAATTATGGCTACACCTTC
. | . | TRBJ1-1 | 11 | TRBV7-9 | CASSRGAEAFF | TGTGCCAGCAGCCGGGGGGCTGAAGCTTTCTTT
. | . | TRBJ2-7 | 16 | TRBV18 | CASSPTIGQESYEQYF | TGTGCCAGCTCACCGACAATCGGACAAGAATCCTACGAGCAGTACTTC
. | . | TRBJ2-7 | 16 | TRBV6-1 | CASRETHRGLSYEQYF | TGTGCCAGCAGAGAAACGCACAGGGGACTCTCCTACGAGCAGTACTTC
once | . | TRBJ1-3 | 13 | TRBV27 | CASRANSGNTIYF | TGTGCCAGCAGAGCCAACTCTGGAAACACCATATATTTT
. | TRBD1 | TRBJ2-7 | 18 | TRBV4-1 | CASSQDGPPDRVSYEQYF | TGCGCCAGCAGCCAAGATGGCCCTCCGGACAGGGTCTCCTACGAGCAGTACTTC
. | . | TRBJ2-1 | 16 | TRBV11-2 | CASSLWGGTSYNEQFF | TGTGCCAGCAGCCTTTGGGGGGGGACAAGTTACAATGAGCAGTTCTTC
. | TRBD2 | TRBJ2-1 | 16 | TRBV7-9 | CASSFSSGRAFNEQFF | TGTGCCAGCAGCTTCTCCAGCGGGAGGGCCTTCAATGAGCAGTTCTTC
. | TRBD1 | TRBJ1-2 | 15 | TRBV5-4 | CASSPGDRGKDGYTF | TGTGCCAGCAGCCCAGGGGACAGGGGGAAAGATGGCTACACCTTC
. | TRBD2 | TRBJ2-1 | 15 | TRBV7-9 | CASIPSGRAYNEQFF | TGTGCCAGCATACCGAGCGGGAGGGCTTACAATGAGCAGTTCTTC
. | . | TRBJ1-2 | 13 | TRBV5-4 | CASSSPNYYGYTF | TGTGCCAGCAGCTCCCCTAACTACTATGGCTACACCTTC
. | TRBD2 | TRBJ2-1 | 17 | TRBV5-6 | CASTPRAGLSSYNEQFF | TGTGCCAGCACCCCCCGGGCGGGACTAAGCTCCTACAATGAGCAGTTCTTC
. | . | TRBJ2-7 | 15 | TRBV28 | CASSLPSTTAYEQYF | TGTGCCAGCAGTTTGCCCTCGACAACCGCCTACGAGCAGTACTTC
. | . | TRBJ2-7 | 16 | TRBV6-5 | CASSYSFLGSSYEQYF | TGTGCCAGCAGTTACTCGTTTCTAGGGAGCTCCTACGAGCAGTACTTC
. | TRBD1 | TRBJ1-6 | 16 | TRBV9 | CASSLTTDRGYSPLHF | TGTGCCAGCAGCCTGACGACAGACAGGGGGTATTCACCCCTCCACTTT
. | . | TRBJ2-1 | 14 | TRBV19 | CASSSPPLDNEQFF | TGTGCCAGTAGTAGCCCACCTCTAGACAATGAGCAGTTCTTC
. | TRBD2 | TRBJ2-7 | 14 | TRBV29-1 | CSAGGAGASYEQYF | TGCAGCGCCGGGGGGGCAGGGGCCTCCTACGAGCAGTACTTC
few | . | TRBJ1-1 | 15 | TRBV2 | CAGTRGDGRNTEAFF | TGTGCCGGGACTAGGGGGGATGGCAGGAACACTGAAGCTTTCTTT
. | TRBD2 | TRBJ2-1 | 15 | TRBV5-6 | CASSAGTSPVWEQFF | TGTGCCAGCAGCGCCGGGACTAGCCCTGTATGGGAGCAGTTCTTC
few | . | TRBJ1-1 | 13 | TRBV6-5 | CASSLGGLVEAFF | TGTGCCAGCAGCTTAGGGGGTCTAGTTGAAGCTTTCTTT
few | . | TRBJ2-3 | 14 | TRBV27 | CASSLNYGGDTQYF | TGTGCCAGCAGCCTTAACTACGGGGGAGATACGCAGTATTTT
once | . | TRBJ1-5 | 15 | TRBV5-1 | CASSWGGQRNQPQHF | TGCGCCAGCAGCTGGGGGGGGCAAAGGAACCAGCCCCAGCATTTT
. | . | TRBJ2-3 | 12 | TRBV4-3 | CASSTLGTTQYF | TGCGCCAGCAGCACACTGGGCACCACGCAGTATTTT
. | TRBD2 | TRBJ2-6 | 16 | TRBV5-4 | CASGGGSRDGANVLTF | TGTGCCTCGGGGGGAGGAAGCCGAGATGGGGCCAACGTCCTGACTTTC
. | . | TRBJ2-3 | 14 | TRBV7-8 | CASSLGGTTDTQYF | TGTGCCAGCAGCTTAGGCGGGACCACGGATACGCAGTATTTT
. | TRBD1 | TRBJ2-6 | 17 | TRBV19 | CASSDIGRGPGANVLTF | TGTGCCAGTAGTGATATTGGTAGGGGGCCAGGGGCCAACGTCCTGACTTTC
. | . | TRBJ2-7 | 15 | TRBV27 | CASSLLPGPGYEQYF | TGTGCCAGCAGTTTACTCCCTGGGCCTGGCTACGAGCAGTACTTC
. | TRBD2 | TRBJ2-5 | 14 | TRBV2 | CASSPREEEETQYF | TGTGCCAGCAGCCCCCGGGAGGAGGAAGAGACCCAGTACTTC
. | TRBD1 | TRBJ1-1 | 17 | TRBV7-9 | CASSRPGQFSGDTEAFF | TGTGCCAGCAGCCGACCGGGACAGTTCTCGGGGGACACTGAAGCTTTCTTT
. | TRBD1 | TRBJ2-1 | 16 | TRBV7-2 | CASSKSWGTEYNEQFF | TGTGCCAGCAGCAAATCCTGGGGGACAGAGTACAATGAGCAGTTCTTC
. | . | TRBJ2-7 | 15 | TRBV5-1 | CASRREAGISYEQYF | TGCGCCAGCCGCAGGGAGGCAGGCATCTCCTACGAGCAGTACTTC
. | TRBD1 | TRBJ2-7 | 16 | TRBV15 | CATSRGGTGGISEQYF | TGTGCCACCAGCAGGGGAGGGACAGGGGGCATCTCCGAGCAGTACTTC
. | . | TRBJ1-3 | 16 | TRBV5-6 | CASSLFTGTTGNTIYF | TGTGCCAGCAGCTTGTTCACCGGGACTACTGGAAACACCATATATTTT
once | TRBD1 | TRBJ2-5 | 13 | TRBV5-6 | CASSSTGRETQYF | TGTGCCAGCAGCTCGACAGGGCGAGAGACCCAGTACTTC
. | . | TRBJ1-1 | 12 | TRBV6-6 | CASKPGVTEAFF | TGTGCCAGCAAGCCGGGAGTTACTGAAGCTTTCTTT
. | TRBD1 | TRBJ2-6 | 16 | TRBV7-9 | CASSSPQGAGANVLTF | TGTGCCAGCAGCTCCCCCCAGGGGGCTGGGGCCAACGTCCTGACTTTC
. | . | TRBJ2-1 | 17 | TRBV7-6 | CASSLDIGGSSYNEQFF | TGTGCCAGCAGCTTAGATATAGGCGGCAGCTCCTACAATGAGCAGTTCTTC
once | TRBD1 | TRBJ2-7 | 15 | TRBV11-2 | CASSLEQGYSYEQYF | TGTGCCAGCAGCTTAGAACAGGGGTACTCCTACGAGCAGTACTTC
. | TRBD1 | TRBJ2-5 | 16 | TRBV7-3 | CASSLSRAGGQETQYF | TGTGCCAGCAGCTTAAGTCGGGCAGGGGGACAAGAGACCCAGTACTTC
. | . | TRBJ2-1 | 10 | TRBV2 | CASTGNEQFF | TGTGCCAGCACGGGGAATGAGCAGTTCTTC
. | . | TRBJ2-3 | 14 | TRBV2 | CASRAGRGTDTQYF | TGTGCCAGCAGGGCAGGGAGGGGGACAGATACGCAGTATTTT
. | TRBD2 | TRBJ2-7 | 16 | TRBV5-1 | CASSLLSGTPSGEQYF | TGCGCCAGCAGCTTGCTAAGCGGGACCCCTTCAGGCGAGCAGTACTTC